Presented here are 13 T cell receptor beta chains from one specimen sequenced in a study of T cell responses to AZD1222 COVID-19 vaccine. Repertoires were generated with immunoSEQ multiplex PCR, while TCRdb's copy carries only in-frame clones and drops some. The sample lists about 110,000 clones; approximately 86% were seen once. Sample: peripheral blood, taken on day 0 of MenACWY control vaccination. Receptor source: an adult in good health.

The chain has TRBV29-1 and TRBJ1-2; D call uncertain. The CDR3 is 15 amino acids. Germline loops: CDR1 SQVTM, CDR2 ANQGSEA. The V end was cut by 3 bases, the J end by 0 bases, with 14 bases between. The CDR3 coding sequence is TGCAGCGTTGACAGCGGATCCTATTCTAACTATGGCTACACCTTC. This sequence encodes CSVDSGSYSNYGYTF.

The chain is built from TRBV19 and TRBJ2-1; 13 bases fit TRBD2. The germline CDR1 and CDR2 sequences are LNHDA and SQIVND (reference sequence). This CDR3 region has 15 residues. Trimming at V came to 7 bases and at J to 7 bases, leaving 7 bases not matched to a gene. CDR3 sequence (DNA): TGTGCCAGTATCCAGACTAGCGGGGGGTCAAATGAGCAGTTCTTC. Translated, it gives CASIQTSGGSNEQFF.

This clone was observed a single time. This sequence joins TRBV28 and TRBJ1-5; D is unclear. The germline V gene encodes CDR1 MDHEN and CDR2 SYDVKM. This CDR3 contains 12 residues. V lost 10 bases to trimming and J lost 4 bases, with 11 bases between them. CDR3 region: CATKPGNQPQHF. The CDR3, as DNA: TGTGCCACCAAGCCTGGGAATCAGCCCCAGCATTTT.

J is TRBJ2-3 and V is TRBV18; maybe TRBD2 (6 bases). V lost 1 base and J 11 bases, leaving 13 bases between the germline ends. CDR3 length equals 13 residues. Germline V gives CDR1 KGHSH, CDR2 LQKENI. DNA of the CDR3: TGTGCCAGCTCACCACTTTTAGCGGATCTGCAGTATTTT. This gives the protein CASSPLLADLQYF.

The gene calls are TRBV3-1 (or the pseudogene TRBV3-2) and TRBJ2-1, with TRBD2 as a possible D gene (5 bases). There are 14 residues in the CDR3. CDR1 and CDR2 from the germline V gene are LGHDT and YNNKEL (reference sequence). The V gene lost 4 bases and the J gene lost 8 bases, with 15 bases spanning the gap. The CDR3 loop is CASSLSAGTDEQFF. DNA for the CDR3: TGTGCCAGCAGCCTCTCTGCGGGTACGGATGAGCAGTTCTTC.

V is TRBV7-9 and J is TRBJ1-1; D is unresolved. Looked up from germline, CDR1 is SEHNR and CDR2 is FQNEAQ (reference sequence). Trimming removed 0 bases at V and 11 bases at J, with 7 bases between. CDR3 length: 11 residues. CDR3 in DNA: TGTGCCAGCAGCTTAGCGACGAACGCTTTCTTT. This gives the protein CASSLATNAFF.

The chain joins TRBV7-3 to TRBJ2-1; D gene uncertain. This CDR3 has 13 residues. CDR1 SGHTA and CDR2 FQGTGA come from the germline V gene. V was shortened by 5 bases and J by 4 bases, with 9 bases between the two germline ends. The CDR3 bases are TGTGCCAGCAGCCCGGACGGATACAATGAGCAGTTCTTC. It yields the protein CASSPDGYNEQFF.

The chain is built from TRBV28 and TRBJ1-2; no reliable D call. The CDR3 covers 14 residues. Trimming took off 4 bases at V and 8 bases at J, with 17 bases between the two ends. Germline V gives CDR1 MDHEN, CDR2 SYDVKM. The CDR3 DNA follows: TGTGCCAGCAGTTCCCCCATCGCGTCCTGGGGCTACACCTTC. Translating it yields CASSSPIASWGYTF.

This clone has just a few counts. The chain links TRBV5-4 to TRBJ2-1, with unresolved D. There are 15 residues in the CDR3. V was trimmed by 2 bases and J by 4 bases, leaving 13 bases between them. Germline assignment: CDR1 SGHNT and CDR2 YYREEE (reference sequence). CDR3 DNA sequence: TGTGCCAGCAGCTTTAGGTTGACCCAGTACAATGAGCAGTTCTTC. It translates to CASSFRLTQYNEQFF. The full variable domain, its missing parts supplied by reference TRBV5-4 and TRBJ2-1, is ETGVTQSPTHLIKTRGQQVTLRCSSQSGHNTVSWYQQALGQGPQFIFQYYREEENGRGNFPPRFSGLQFPNYSSELNVNALELDDSALYLCASSFRLTQYNEQFFGPGTRLTVL.

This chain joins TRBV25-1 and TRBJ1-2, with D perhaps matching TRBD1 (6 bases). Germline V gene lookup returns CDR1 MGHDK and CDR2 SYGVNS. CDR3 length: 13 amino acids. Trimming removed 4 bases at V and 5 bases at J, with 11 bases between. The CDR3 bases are TGTGCCAGCAGTGCGGGGGCAGCATATGGCTACACCTTC. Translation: CASSAGAAYGYTF.

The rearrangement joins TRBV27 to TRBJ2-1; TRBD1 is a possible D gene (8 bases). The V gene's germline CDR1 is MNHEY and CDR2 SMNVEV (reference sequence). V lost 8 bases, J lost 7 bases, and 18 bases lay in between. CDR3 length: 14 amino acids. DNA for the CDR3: TGTGCCAGCCAAGACAGGGGAGGGTTAAATGAGCAGTTCTTC. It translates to CASQDRGGLNEQFF.

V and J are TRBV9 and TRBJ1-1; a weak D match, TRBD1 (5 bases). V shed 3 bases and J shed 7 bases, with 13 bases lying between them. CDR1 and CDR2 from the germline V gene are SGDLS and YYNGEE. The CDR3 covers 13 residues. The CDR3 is CASSALPDSEAFF. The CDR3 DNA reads TGTGCCAGCAGCGCACTACCCGACAGTGAAGCTTTCTTT.

CDR3 amino acids: CASSHEGNSNQPQHF. The CDR3, as DNA: TGTGCCAGCAGCCACGAGGGCAATAGCAATCAGCCCCAGCATTTT. The rearrangement uses TRBV4-2 and TRBJ1-5, with D uncertain. CDR1 is LGHNA, CDR2 YNFKEQ, per germline. Trimming removed 3 bases at V and 0 bases at J, with 9 bases between. The CDR3 has 15 amino acids.